The T cell receptor (beta chain) under discussion was sequenced for a study of blood T cells in healthy people across ages. General observations from the study: Shifts in expanded clonotypes may have been confounded by donor CMV status, which was unknown. Unsorted PBMC input precluded a conclusive naive versus antigen-experienced comparison.

Using a J-beta primer mix together with a sample-barcoded 5' primer, a second PCR was run for roughly 6 to 12 cycles. Each sample yielded at least 2.5 million CDR3-containing paired-end reads. MiXCR was run by TCRdb on the 5' RACE reads, yielding one entry per CDR3 protein. The sample shows over 1,200,000 distinct CDR3 sequences, 45% to 70% of them seen only once. Trimming cost V 6 bases and J 6 bases; bases outside gene matches: 11. The CDR3 totals 15 residues. The germline gives CDR1 MNHEY, CDR2 SVGEGT. There are a few counts of this clonotype. Its specificity is unknown. This TCR derives from a man aged 18 to 35 in good health. The sequenced sample consisted of blood. The J gene is TRBJ2-4, the V gene TRBV6-2 or TRBV6-3; 7 bases are a match to TRBD2. CDR3 residues: CASSSGAGDTNIQYF. DNA of the CDR3: TGTGCCAGCAGCTCAGGCGCGGGAGACACAAACATTCAGTACTTC.